The 30 T cell receptor beta chains in this list originate from one sample, sequenced in a study of blood T cells in healthy people across ages. The use of a sample-barcoded 5' primer and a J-beta primer mix characterized a second PCR of roughly 6 to 11 cycles. TCRdb fed the 5' RACE reads into MiXCR, producing one record per CDR3 protein. The sample consists of roughly 1,700,000 distinct CDR3 sequences, 28% of them appearing once. The sample taken for sequencing was blood. Receptor source: a young woman in good health.

The chain is built from TRBV4-3 and TRBJ1-4; the D is unclear. Germline lookup yields CDR1 LGHNA and CDR2 YSLEER. The germline V and J ends were trimmed by 0 bases and 8 bases, with 10 bases remaining between them. This CDR3 contains 14 residues. For the CDR3, the DNA is TGCGCCAGCAGCCAAGACAGTGAGAAGGAAAAACTGTTTTTT. Protein sequence: CASSQDSEKEKLFF.

At least ten counts were recorded for this clonotype. The rearrangement joins TRBV27 to TRBJ2-5; TRBD2 aligns across 9 bases. Germline loops: CDR1 MNHEY, CDR2 SMNVEV (reference sequence). Trimming removed 4 bases from V and 2 bases from J; junction bases left unmatched: 8. This CDR3 region has 16 residues. The CDR3 is CASSYPSGGMQETQYF. In nucleotides, the CDR3 is TGTGCCAGCAGTTATCCGAGCGGGGGGATGCAAGAGACCCAGTACTTC.

Many counts were recorded for this clonotype. The rearrangement links TRBV5-5 to TRBJ2-4; D might be TRBD2 (6 bases). The CDR3 loop spans 15 amino acids. Per the germline V gene, CDR1 is SGHKS and CDR2 is YYEKEE (reference sequence). V shed 3 bases and J shed 0 bases, with 10 bases lying between them. The CDR3 DNA follows: TGTGCCAGCAGCTGGGGGGACCAAGCCAAAAACATTCAGTACTTC. It specifies CASSWGDQAKNIQYF.

This chain connects TRBV12-3 or TRBV12-4 to TRBJ1-5, with 7 bases that match TRBD1. The CDR3 runs to 15 residues. With V trimmed by 4 bases and J by 6 bases, 9 bases remained unmatched. In DNA, the CDR3 is TGTGCCAGCAGTTCCGACAGGGCTACCGGTCAGCCCCAGCATTTT. This codes for CASSSDRATGQPQHF.

In the case of this clonotype: One junction end disagrees with the germline gene, perhaps due to a read error. The chain recombines TRBV3-1 with TRBJ1-4, with D possibly matching TRBD1 (5 bases). This CDR3 is 18 amino acids long. Looked up from germline, CDR1 is LGHDT and CDR2 is YNNKEL (reference sequence). CDR3: CASSQDYIPGMENEKLFF. CDR3 sequence (DNA): TGTGCCAGTAGCCAAGATTACATTCCAGGGATGGAGAATGAAAAACTGTTTTTT.

This clonotype was observed a few times. This chain connects TRBV7-3 to TRBJ2-2, with 9 bases lining up with TRBD1. CDR1 and CDR2 (germline): SGHTA, FQGTGA. The CDR3 runs 18 residues. V lost 1 base to trimming and J lost 5 bases; unmatched junction nucleotides: 11. The CDR3 DNA reads TGTGCCAGCAGCTTAATCTCCGACAGGGGGGCACCTACCGGGGAGCTGTTTTTT. Its protein is CASSLISDRGAPTGELFF.

The chain carries TRBV3-1 and TRBJ1-2; a possible D gene is TRBD1 (5 bases). In germline, CDR1 is LGHDT, CDR2 YNNKEL (reference sequence). V gave up 2 bases and J gave up 5 bases, with 9 bases separating them. The CDR3 covers 13 residues. This CDR3 is CASSQLGEYGYTF. The CDR3 coding sequence is TGTGCCAGCAGCCAATTAGGGGAGTATGGCTACACCTTC.

Worth noting for this clonotype: One end of the junction fails to match germline, which may point to a read error. The CDR3 loop reads CSSSFSASNQETQFF. CDR3 nucleotide sequence: TGTTCCAGCAGCTTTTCAGCCAGCAACCAAGAGACCCAGTTCTTC. V usage is TRBV7-2 and J usage is TRBJ2-5; D unresolved. The end of the DNA is better explained by TRBJ2-1, so the J call may be wrong. The CDR3 consists of 15 residues. Germline CDR1 reads SGHTA; CDR2 reads FQGNSA.

V gene TRBV2 combines with J gene TRBJ2-7; D uncertain. From germline, CDR1 is SNHLY and CDR2 FYNNEI. V was clipped by 5 bases and J by 3 bases, with 17 bases between them. CDR3 length equals 15 residues. As DNA, the CDR3 is TGTGCCAGCAGTAAGGACCTAATAGGTGGCTACGAGCAGTACTTC. It specifies CASSKDLIGGYEQYF.

This sequence joins TRBV12-3 or TRBV12-4 and TRBJ2-3; 14 bases map to TRBD2. The CDR3 consists of 18 residues. After removal of 1 base from V and 4 bases from J, the junction contained 7 bases not matched to a gene. The CDR3 is CASSLGGLAGVGADTQYF. The CDR3 nucleotides are TGTGCCAGCAGTTTAGGGGGACTAGCGGGAGTTGGGGCAGATACGCAGTATTTT.

The chain is built from TRBV7-8 and TRBJ2-1; weak D call: TRBD2 (7 bases). V dropped 5 bases and J dropped 1 base, with 24 bases sitting between them. The germline V gene has CDR1 SGHVS and CDR2 FQNEAQ. The CDR3 loop spans 19 amino acids. The CDR3 reads CASSPGGGGRGGSYNEQFF. CDR3 nucleotide sequence: TGTGCCAGCAGCCCTGGGGGAGGCGGGAGAGGGGGTTCCTACAATGAGCAGTTCTTC.

At least ten counts were recorded for this clonotype. The chain is built from TRBV5-1 and TRBJ2-7; D uncertain. The germline V gene encodes CDR1 SGHRS and CDR2 YFSETQ. The CDR3 has 15 residues. The ends were cut back, 0 bases at V and 0 bases at J, with 10 bases in the middle. The CDR3 loop reads CASSLAVGNSYEQYF. CDR3 sequence (DNA): TGCGCCAGCAGCTTGGCAGTCGGAAACTCCTACGAGCAGTACTTC.

For this clonotype: Relative to the germline gene, one junction end is altered; a read error may explain this. The CDR3 sequence is CVSSSQGSGANVLTF. DNA of the CDR3: TGTGTCAGCAGCTCACAGGGGTCCGGGGCCAACGTCCTGACTTTC. The chain links TRBV5-6 to TRBJ2-6; 7 bases line up with TRBD1. There are 15 residues in the CDR3. Germline V gene sequence: CDR1 SGHDT, CDR2 YYEEEE.

The rearrangement uses TRBV6-6 and TRBJ2-5; 8 bases are a match to TRBD1. The ends lost 0 bases at V and 5 bases at J; junction bases unmatched: 8. The CDR3 extends over 16 amino acids. Germline loops: CDR1 MNHNY, CDR2 SVGAGI (reference sequence). CDR3 sequence reads: CASSYSVQGAGETQYF. In nucleotides, the CDR3 is TGTGCCAGCAGTTACTCAGTCCAGGGGGCAGGGGAGACCCAGTACTTC.

This clonotype was counted many times. The chain joins TRBV7-2 to TRBJ2-7, with 11 bases lining up with TRBD2. The J segment lost 5 bases and the V segment lost 6 bases, leaving 12 bases of the junction unmatched. This CDR3 is 16 amino acids long. CDR1 is SGHTA and CDR2 is FQGNSA in the germline V gene. The CDR3 nucleotides are TGTGCCAGCAGTCCGGGACTAGCGGCGAGATTCAACGAGCAGTACTTC. This sequence encodes CASSPGLAARFNEQYF.

This clonotype was detected many times. This chain links TRBV9 with TRBJ2-1; 8 bases line up with TRBD2. The CDR3 consists of 14 residues. The germline V gene encodes CDR1 SGDLS and CDR2 YYNGEE. V gave up 3 bases and J gave up 7 bases; unmatched junction bases: 6. DNA for the CDR3: TGTGCCAGCAGCGCCAGCGGGAGAGGGAATGAGCAGTTCTTC. Protein sequence: CASSASGRGNEQFF.

This clonotype came up a few times. The chain carries TRBV6-1 and TRBJ2-3; 9 bases match TRBD2. The CDR3 loop spans 13 amino acids. The germline V gene encodes CDR1 MNHNS and CDR2 SASEGT. Trimming removed 7 bases from V and 6 bases from J; junction bases left unmatched: 5. The chain's CDR3 is CASTLGTSDTQYF. The CDR3 DNA reads as TGTGCCAGCACCCTCGGGACTAGCGATACGCAGTATTTT.

About this clonotype: A much larger clone sits a single nucleotide away, making a read error possible. The chain is built from TRBV2 and TRBJ1-4; D is possibly TRBD1 (5 bases). The germline CDR1 and CDR2 sequences are SNHLY and FYNNEI. This CDR3 spans 14 amino acids. CDR3 nucleotides: TGTGCCAGCAGCCGACAGCAGACTAATGAAAAACGGTTTTTT. Encoded protein: CASSRQQTNEKRFF.

This clonotype was picked up a small number of times. V is TRBV7-2 and J is TRBJ2-4; the D gene is possibly TRBD2 (5 bases). V lost 5 bases to trimming and J lost 3 bases, with 11 bases between them. Germline values: CDR1 SGHTA, CDR2 FQGNSA. The CDR3 consists of 14 residues. CDR3 protein: CASSQHEGKNIQYF. CDR3 nucleotide sequence: TGTGCCAGCAGCCAGCATGAGGGCAAAAACATTCAGTACTTC.

The rearrangement uses TRBV27 and TRBJ2-1; TRBD1 matches 8 bases. V gave up 2 bases and J gave up 6 bases; unmatched junction bases: 18. The CDR3 has 19 residues. Germline V CDR1 and CDR2: MNHEY, SMNVEV (reference sequence). The CDR3 bases are TGTGCCAGCAGTTTACGACAGGGGAGGTCGGTGTTAAGGGGCAATGAGCAGTTCTTC. Protein: CASSLRQGRSVLRGNEQFF.

The chain combines TRBV7-2 with TRBJ1-4; 7 bases are a match to TRBD1. In germline, CDR1 is SGHTA, CDR2 FQGNSA. The CDR3 consists of 16 residues. Unmatched junction bases numbered 5, after V lost 4 bases and J lost 0 bases. CDR3 protein: CASSSQGGATNEKLFF. CDR3 bases: TGTGCCAGCAGCTCCCAGGGGGGAGCAACTAATGAAAAACTGTTTTTT.

Many counts were recorded for this clonotype. This sequence joins TRBV27 and TRBJ2-7, with 10 nucleotides matching TRBD1. CDR1 is MNHEY and CDR2 is SMNVEV in the germline V gene (reference sequence). This CDR3 region has 14 residues. Trimming at V came to 6 bases and at J to 4 bases, leaving 6 bases not matched to a gene. CDR3 in amino acids: CASRKTGGTYEQYF. The DNA of the CDR3 is TGTGCCAGCAGAAAGACAGGGGGCACGTACGAGCAGTACTTC.

Comments on this clonotype: This may be a read error: a much more frequent sequence differs by one nucleotide. The rearrangement links TRBV28 to TRBJ2-1, with unresolved D. Germline CDR1 MDHEN, CDR2 SYDVKM. Trimming removed 2 bases from V and 10 bases from J, with 12 bases in between. The CDR3 has 13 residues. DNA for the CDR3: TGTGCCAGCAGTTTAAGGCTCGGCTACGAGCAGTTCTTC. This encodes CASSLRLGYEQFF.

This clonotype was observed a few times. The chain uses TRBV6-6 and TRBJ2-3; D not certain. The V gene lost 7 bases and the J gene lost 2 bases, with 13 bases spanning the gap. The CDR3 totals 14 residues. CDR1 and CDR2 from the germline V gene are MNHNY and SVGAGI (reference sequence). In nucleotides, the CDR3 is TGTGCCAGCATTGATCCCCGAATCACAGATACGCAGTATTTT. It translates to CASIDPRITDTQYF.

This clonotype was seen more than once but under ten times. The chain uses TRBV29-1 and TRBJ1-5; 7 bases line up with TRBD1. The ends lost 5 bases at V and 5 bases at J; junction bases unmatched: 9. CDR1 and CDR2 from the germline V gene are SQVTM and ANQGSEA. The CDR3 totals 14 residues. Written as DNA, the CDR3 is TGCAGCGTTTCCACAGGGGTCCAGGATCAGCCCCAGCATTTT. This translates into CSVSTGVQDQPQHF. Full variable domain (outside the CDR3, taken from reference TRBV29-1 and TRBJ1-5): SAVISQKPSRDICQRGTSLTIQCQVDSQVTMMFWYRQQPGQSLTLIATANQGSEATYESGFVIDKFPISRPNLTFSTLTVSNMSPEDSSIYLCSVSTGVQDQPQHFGDGTRLSIL.

This chain connects TRBV6-2 or TRBV6-3 to TRBJ2-7; TRBD2 is a possible D gene (5 bases). Trimming left V 5 bases short and J 7 bases short, with 9 bases between. CDR1 is MNHEY and CDR2 is SVGEGT in the germline V gene. The CDR3 runs 11 residues. Written as DNA, the CDR3 is TGTGCCAGCAGTACGAGGGAGGAGCAGTACTTC. It translates to CASSTREEQYF.

This clonotype was detected once. This sequence joins TRBV9 and TRBJ1-2; D is perhaps TRBD1 (5 bases). The V gene lost 0 bases and the J gene lost 2 bases, with 14 bases spanning the gap. This CDR3 region has 16 residues. Germline lookup yields CDR1 SGDLS and CDR2 YYNGEE. CDR3 DNA: TGTGCCAGCAGCGTAGCGTCTTGGGGGTCCAACTATGGCTACACCTTC. Translated, it gives CASSVASWGSNYGYTF. The complete variable domain, with remaining parts taken from reference TRBV9 and TRBJ1-2, reads DSGVTQTPKHLITATGQRVTLRCSPRSGDLSVYWYQQSLDQGLQFLIQYYNGEERAKGNILERFSAQQFPDLHSELNLSSLELGDSALYFCASSVASWGSNYGYTFGSGTRLTVV.

This clonotype was counted only a few times. The genes are TRBV20-1 and TRBJ1-2; TRBD1 aligns across 8 bases. Germline loops: CDR1 DFQATT, CDR2 SNEGSKA (reference sequence). The CDR3 sequence is 12 residues long. V dropped 6 bases and J dropped 4; count of bases not matched to a gene: 4. In DNA, the CDR3 is TGCAGTGCCCAGGGGGCCGGCTATGGCTACACCTTC. Its protein product is CSAQGAGYGYTF.

V usage is TRBV3-1 and J usage is TRBJ2-1, with 8 positions matching TRBD1. Germline CDR1 and CDR2: LGHDT and YNNKEL (reference sequence). There are 16 residues in the CDR3. The V segment lost 4 bases and the J segment 0 bases; nucleotides outside the gene matches: 5. The CDR3 DNA is TGTGCCAGCAGCCGCGGACAGGGTATCTCCTACAATGAGCAGTTCTTC. This gives the protein CASSRGQGISYNEQFF.

The rearrangement uses TRBV7-9 and TRBJ2-1; no firm D call. With 4 bases removed from V and 0 bases from J, the gap between germline ends came to 13 bases. CDR1 SEHNR and CDR2 FQNEAQ come from the germline V gene (reference sequence). This CDR3 is 16 amino acids long. The CDR3 nucleotides read TGTGCCAGCAGCTCCATTCAATCAAGCTCCTACAATGAGCAGTTCTTC. Amino acids: CASSSIQSSSYNEQFF.